In its sample, the clone carrying this T cell receptor beta chain was seen many times. Template material for amplifying TCR beta CDR3 regions consisted of RNA transcripts. In the first-round RT-PCR of the TCR CDR3, the HTBI primer set was used. TCRdb independently ran MiXCR on the multiplex PCR reads; one entry per CDR3 protein. Among roughly 360,000 distinct CDR3 sequences, about 14% were seen once, and the ten largest hold about 20%. The CDR3 loop spans 17 amino acids. Germline V lookup: CDR1 MNHEY, CDR2 SVGEGT. V was pared by 0 bases and J by 1 base, with 13 bases between. This sample stems from a study of T cells in Graves' hyperthyroidism and ophthalmopathy.

The sample was blood. The chain joins TRBV6-2 or TRBV6-3 to TRBJ1-5; tentatively, D is TRBD1 (5 bases). This clonotype originated in a man aged 25 to 40 with Graves' hyperthyroidism that later progressed to Graves' ophthalmopathy. CDR3 amino acids: CASSYSAGTASNQPQHF. CDR3 in DNA: TGTGCCAGCAGTTACTCGGCGGGGACGGCAAGCAATCAGCCCCAGCATTTT.